The 28 T cell receptor beta chains in this list originate from one sample, sequenced in a study of T cells in women clearing cervical HPV infection. Using immunoSEQ multiplex PCR, the repertoire was profiled, and TCRdb retains in-frame clones only, with some absent. This sample's table has about 37,000 clones. Specimen: blood buffy coat. These receptors came from a woman between 18 and 69 years old with a cervical HPV16 infection that either progressed to CIN3+ or cleared (not recorded which).

Notes on this clone: The CDR3 goes on 3 residues after the read ends, and that part is filled in from the germline J gene. The rearrangement joins TRBV5-1 to TRBJ2-2, with 7 bases matching TRBD1. This CDR3 contains 13 residues. Germline V gene lookup returns CDR1 SGHRS and CDR2 YFSETQ. The CDR3 reads CASSLAGTEKLFF. The CDR3 bases that were read are TGCGCCAGCAGCTTGGCCGGGACAGAAAAG.

Note on this clone: Read coverage stops 3 residues before the CDR3 terminus; the germline J gene supplies the remainder. The V and J genes are TRBV7-6 and TRBJ2-7, with 7 bases fitting TRBD2. Germline V gene sequence: CDR1 SGHVS, CDR2 FNYEAQ. With V trimmed by 2 bases and J by 4 bases, 8 bases remained unmatched. The CDR3 extends over 15 amino acids. CDR3 DNA, as far as it was read: TGTGCCAGCAGCTTATTTGCGGGAGAGCTGTACGAG. Amino acids: CASSLFAGELYE. The entire CDR3 reads CASSLFAGELYEQYF.

As for this clone: The CDR3 goes on 3 residues after the read ends, and that part is filled in from the germline J gene. The chain is built from TRBV5-4 and TRBJ2-7, with TRBD2 matching 8 bases. Germline V gives CDR1 SGHNT, CDR2 YYREEE (reference sequence). J gave up 3 bases and V 0 bases, and 2 bases lay outside the gene matches. The length of the CDR3 is 14 residues. The CDR3 DNA, read in part, is TGTGCCAGCAGCTTGGGCAGCGGGGGCTACGAG. Amino acid sequence: CASSLGSGGYE. In full, the CDR3 is CASSLGSGGYEQYF.

With respect to this clone: The read ends 3 residues early relative to the CDR3; the germline J gene fills the gap. The chain couples TRBV10-3 to TRBJ2-2; D is uncertain. This CDR3 is 15 amino acids long. Germline assignment: CDR1 ENHRY and CDR2 SYGVKD. Trimming cost V 2 bases and J 1 base, with 8 bases left between them. The CDR3 region is CAISESDLNTGELFF. The DNA read from the CDR3 is TGTGCCATCAGTGAGAGCGATTTGAACACCGGGGAG.

Regarding this clone: Read coverage stops 3 residues before the CDR3 terminus; the germline J gene supplies the remainder. This sequence joins TRBV5-5 and TRBJ2-3, with 9 bases fitting TRBD2. Germline CDR1 SGHKS, CDR2 YYEKEE (reference sequence). This CDR3 contains 15 residues. Losses at the gene ends were 3 bases for V and 5 bases for J; bases not matched to a gene: 7. The CDR3 sequence: CASSSWTSEGDTQYF. CDR3 DNA, as far as it was read: TGTGCCAGCAGCTCCTGGACTAGCGAGGGAGATACG.

In the case of this clone: The CDR3 goes on 3 residues after the read ends, and that part is filled in from the germline J gene. V gene TRBV7-6 combines with J gene TRBJ2-7; 7 nucleotides align to TRBD1. J lost 3 bases, V lost 5 bases, and 7 bases had no gene match. This CDR3 is built from 14 residues. Germline V gene lookup returns CDR1 SGHVS and CDR2 FNYEAQ. The CDR3 DNA, read in part, is TGTGCCAGCAGCCCCTCGGGACAGAGCTACGAG. Protein product: CASSPSGQSYE. The entire CDR3 protein is CASSPSGQSYEQYF.

Note on this clone: The missing CDR3 end, 3 residues past where the read stops, is filled in from the germline J gene. This rearrangement joins TRBV7-9 to TRBJ2-3, with a weak D call TRBD2 (5 bases). The CDR3 loop spans 12 amino acids. Germline assignment: CDR1 SEHNR and CDR2 FQNEAQ (reference sequence). The DNA read from the CDR3 is TGTGCCAGCGTCAGCGGCCAAGAGACG. Translated: CASVSGQET. From start to end, the CDR3 is CASVSGQETQYF. Supplemented by reference TRBV7-9 and TRBJ2-3, the full variable domain reads DTGVSQNPRHKITKRGQNVTFRCDPISEHNRLYWYRQTLGQGPEFLTYFQNEAQLEKSRLLSDRFSAERPKGSFSTLEIQRTEQGDSAMYLCASVSGQETQYFGPGTRLTVL.

To note about this clone: The DNA ends 3 residues before the CDR3 does, and the rest of the CDR3 is filled in from the germline J gene. V and J are TRBV6-1 and TRBJ1-5; TRBD1 matches at 8 bases. The CDR3 has 14 residues. Unmatched junction bases numbered 4, after V lost 3 bases and J lost 6 bases. The germline CDR1 and CDR2 sequences are MNHNS and SASEGT. Partial CDR3 DNA: TGTGCCAGCAGTGACGGACAGGGAGGTCAGCCC. This encodes CASSDGQGGQP. The whole CDR3 reads CASSDGQGGQPQHF.

As to this clone: The CDR3 end is not reached by the read, which stops 3 residues before it; the germline J gene fills it in. The gene calls are TRBV2 and TRBJ2-1, with TRBD2 matching 9 bases. V was clipped by 4 bases and J by 0 bases; unmatched bases: 1. From germline, CDR1 is SNHLY and CDR2 FYNNEI. The CDR3 is made up of 15 amino acids. The CDR3 bases that were read are TGTGCCAGCAGTGTTAGCGGGAGCTCCTACAATGAG. Translation gives CASSVSGSSYNE. The complete CDR3 sequence is CASSVSGSSYNEQFF. Combining the CDR3 with reference TRBV2 and TRBJ2-1 gives the whole variable domain EPEVTQTPSHQVTQMGQEVILRCVPISNHLYFYWYRQILGQKVEFLVSFYNNEISEKSEIFDDQFSVERPDGSNFTLKIRSTKLEDSAMYFCASSVSGSSYNEQFFGPGTRLTVL.

Here the CDR3 reads CASSSASGIGAYGYTF. The CDR3 bases that were read are TGTGCCAGCAGCTCGGCCTCAGGGATAGGGGCCTATGGC. V gene TRBV13 combines with J gene TRBJ1-2, with D possibly matching TRBD1 (5 bases). The CDR3 extends 3 residues past the end of the read, so its final part is completed from the germline J gene. Trimming left V 4 bases short and J 4 bases short, with 19 bases between. CDR1 is PRHDT, CDR2 FYEKMQ, per germline (reference sequence). The CDR3 spans 16 residues.

In regard to this clone: The read ends 3 residues early relative to the CDR3; the germline J gene fills the gap. The chain recombines TRBV10-3 with TRBJ2-3; the match to TRBD2 covers 11 bases. V lost 0 bases and J lost 6; bases outside the gene matches: 11. The V gene's germline CDR1 is ENHRY and CDR2 SYGVKD. This CDR3 spans 18 amino acids. CDR3 sequence: CAISESRVTSGGDDTQYF. CDR3 bases read: TGTGCCATCAGTGAGTCTCGGGTAACTAGCGGGGGAGATGATACG.

CDR3: CATSDQDSMNTEAFF. The sequenced part of the CDR3 DNA is TGTGCCACCAGTGACCAGGACAGCATGAACACTGAA. V usage is TRBV24-1 and J usage is TRBJ1-1, with D possibly matching TRBD1 (6 bases). The sequenced fragment ends 3 residues before the CDR3 boundary, so the rest is inferred from the germline J gene. The V end lost 4 bases, the J end lost 0 bases, and 11 bases lay between the germline ends. The CDR3 length is 15 residues. CDR1 is KGHDR and CDR2 is SFDVKD in the germline V gene.

About this clone: The CDR3 is cut off 3 residues early in the read; its end comes from the germline J gene. V gene TRBV5-6 combines with J gene TRBJ2-7, with a tentative D call TRBD1 (6 bases). The CDR3 contains 14 residues. The V end was cut by 4 bases, the J end by 5 bases, with 16 bases between. Germline loops: CDR1 SGHDT, CDR2 YYEEEE. CDR3 loop: CASSENRDLDEQYF. The sequenced part of the CDR3 DNA is TGTGCCAGCAGCGAAAACAGGGACCTGGACGAG.

Concerning this clone: Sequencing ends 3 residues short of the CDR3 end; the germline J gene provides the rest. The rearrangement links TRBV10-3 to TRBJ2-3, with a tentative D call TRBD1 (5 bases). CDR3 length: 14 residues. Germline V CDR1 and CDR2: ENHRY, SYGVKD. The CDR3 bases that were read are TGTGCCATCAGTCAGCAACAGGACAATCAGCCG. This translates into CAISQQQDNQP. The whole CDR3 is CAISQQQDNQPQYF.

With regard to this clone: The DNA ends 3 residues before the CDR3 does, and the rest of the CDR3 is filled in from the germline J gene. V usage is TRBV2 and J usage is TRBJ2-3, with no clear D. The CDR3 has 15 residues. Trimming removed 3 bases at V and 0 bases at J, with 10 bases between. In germline, CDR1 is SNHLY, CDR2 FYNNEI. Incomplete CDR3 DNA: TGTGCCAGCAGTGAGGTTCCGCGTAGCACAGATACG. Encoded protein: CASSEVPRSTDT. The whole CDR3 sequence is CASSEVPRSTDTQYF.

Details on this clone: The CDR3 end is not reached by the read, which stops 3 residues before it; the germline J gene fills it in. This chain uses TRBV7-3 with TRBJ2-3; perhaps TRBD2 as D (6 bases). Trimming removed 3 bases at V and 4 bases at J, with 14 bases between. From germline, CDR1 is SGHTA and CDR2 FQGTGA. This CDR3 has 15 residues. The CDR3 loop is CASSFGGGGSDTQYF. The sequenced part of the CDR3 DNA is TGTGCCAGCAGCTTCGGGGGTGGTGGCTCAGATACG.

About this clone: The read stops 3 residues short of the end of the CDR3; the missing end is completed from the germline J gene. The V gene is TRBV20-1, the J gene TRBJ1-1; 7 nucleotides align to TRBD1. CDR1 and CDR2 from the germline V gene are DFQATT and SNEGSKA (reference sequence). After removal of 5 bases from V and 5 bases from J, the junction contained 8 bases not matched to a gene. The CDR3 length is 13 residues. CDR3 residues: CSAVDRVGTEAFF. CDR3 DNA (partial): TGCAGTGCTGTCGACAGGGTTGGAACTGAA.

Comments on this clone: The missing CDR3 end, 3 residues past where the read stops, is filled in from the germline J gene. V and J are TRBV2 and TRBJ2-5; 7 bases line up with TRBD1. Germline CDR1 is SNHLY and CDR2 is FYNNEI. V was pared by 0 bases and J by 5 bases, with 9 bases of the junction left unmatched. This CDR3 spans 16 amino acids. This chain's CDR3 is CASSEALDTGVETQYF. The sequenced CDR3 bases are TGTGCCAGCAGTGAAGCGCTTGACACAGGGGTCGAGACC.

Comments on this clone: The missing CDR3 end, 3 residues past where the read stops, is filled in from the germline J gene. The chain recombines TRBV20-1 with TRBJ2-3, with unresolved D. The CDR3 has 15 amino acids. The germline V gene encodes CDR1 DFQATT and CDR2 SNEGSKA (reference sequence). With 2 bases removed from V and 4 bases from J, the gap between germline ends came to 16 bases. CDR3 bases read: TGCAGTGCTAGATCCCTTCTACTCTACTCAGATACG. Its translation: CSARSLLLYSDT. The complete CDR3 reads CSARSLLLYSDTQYF.

A remark on this clone: The CDR3 is cut off 3 residues early in the read; its end comes from the germline J gene. The rearrangement joins TRBV7-3 to TRBJ2-2; TRBD2 is a possible D gene (7 bases). CDR1 is SGHTA, CDR2 FQGTGA, per germline. This CDR3 spans 15 amino acids. CDR3 bases read: TGTGCCAGCAGCCGAAGGGGGGGTACGGGGGCACCG. Translation gives CASSRRGGTGAP. The whole CDR3 region reads CASSRRGGTGAPLFF.

Note on this clone: The sequenced fragment ends 3 residues before the CDR3 boundary, so the rest is inferred from the germline J gene. The genes are TRBV19 and TRBJ1-2; D not certain. Per the germline V gene, CDR1 is LNHDA and CDR2 is SQIVND (reference sequence). Trimming pared 10 bases from V and 6 bases from J, leaving 15 bases between. CDR3 size: 12 residues. The sequenced CDR3 bases are TGTGCCACCGAAGGGCTTTCCGATGGC. This translates into CATEGLSDG. The full CDR3 is CATEGLSDGYTF.

Regarding this clone: The read stops 3 residues short of the end of the CDR3; the missing end is completed from the germline J gene. This rearrangement joins TRBV20-1 to TRBJ2-3; D is unclear. The germline gives CDR1 DFQATT, CDR2 SNEGSKA (reference sequence). V gave up 0 bases and J gave up 2 bases, with 6 bases separating them. The CDR3 has 13 residues. Partial CDR3 DNA: TGCAGTGCTAGAGATCCTGTCACAGATACG. Protein: CSARDPVTDT. Given in full, the CDR3 is CSARDPVTDTQYF.

About this clone: The read ends 3 residues early relative to the CDR3; the germline J gene fills the gap. The chain uses TRBV7-9 and TRBJ2-5; TRBD1 agrees at 7 bases. Germline V gene sequence: CDR1 SEHNR, CDR2 FQNEAQ (reference sequence). This CDR3 has 13 amino acids. Trimming took 11 bases from V and 4 from J; bases not matched to a gene: 10. The CDR3 here is CASTKGGAETQYF. The sequenced part of the CDR3 DNA is TGTGCCTCCACTAAAGGGGGCGCAGAGACC.

In the case of this clone: The read terminates 3 residues before the CDR3 end, so the remaining end is supplied by the germline J gene. The chain employs TRBV19 and TRBJ2-3, with TRBD1 as a possible D gene (6 bases). The CDR3 has 12 amino acids. CDR1 is LNHDA, CDR2 SQIVND, per germline (reference sequence). Partial CDR3 DNA: TGTGCCAGTAGTATCAGGGGTGAGACG. It codes for CASSIRGET. Given in full, the CDR3 is CASSIRGETQYF.

As for this clone: The CDR3 extends 3 residues past the end of the read, so its final part is completed from the germline J gene. The chain uses TRBV20-1 and TRBJ2-7; 8 positions agree with TRBD1. This CDR3 contains 13 residues. The ends lost 6 bases at V and 3 bases at J; junction bases unmatched: 7. CDR1 and CDR2 (germline): DFQATT, SNEGSKA (reference sequence). CDR3 DNA (partial): TGCAGTGCCGGTAGGACAGGGTTCTACGAG. Translating gives CSAGRTGFYE. In full, the CDR3 is CSAGRTGFYEQYF.

Concerning this clone: Read coverage stops 3 residues before the CDR3 terminus; the germline J gene supplies the remainder. The chain has TRBV11-2 and TRBJ2-3; D unresolved. This CDR3 has 12 residues. The ends were cut back, 0 bases at V and 5 bases at J, with 3 bases in the middle. CDR1 SGHAT and CDR2 FQNNGV come from the germline V gene. The CDR3 bases that were read are TGTGCCAGCAGCTTAGAAGGAGATACG. Its translation: CASSLEGDT. The full CDR3 is CASSLEGDTQYF.

In regard to this clone: The CDR3 extends 3 residues past the end of the read, so its final part is completed from the germline J gene. This chain joins TRBV5-5 and TRBJ2-2, with 7 bases that match TRBD1. V was pared by 4 bases and J by 5 bases, with 8 bases of the junction left unmatched. Germline-derived CDR1 and CDR2 are SGHKS and YYEKEE (reference sequence). CDR3 length: 15 amino acids. This CDR3 reads CASSPTMTGTGELFF. The sequenced part of the CDR3 DNA is TGTGCCAGCAGCCCAACGATGACAGGGACCGGGGAG.

Of note for this clone: The read stops 3 residues short of the end of the CDR3; the missing end is completed from the germline J gene. This sequence joins TRBV20-1 and TRBJ2-3; 7 bases are a match to TRBD1. The CDR3 spans 15 residues. From germline, CDR1 is DFQATT and CDR2 SNEGSKA (reference sequence). Here the CDR3 reads CSAREPGQINQPQYF. CDR3 bases read: TGCAGTGCTAGAGAGCCGGGACAGATCAATCAGCCG.